This TCR beta chain was captured by sequencing in a study of T-cell memory formation after mild COVID-19. Germline V gene lookup returns CDR1 SEHNR and CDR2 FQNEAQ (reference sequence). The CDR3 sequence is 14 residues long. V was clipped by 5 bases and J by 3 bases; unmatched bases: 6. TCRdb used MiXCR to reprocess the 5' RACE reads, holding one entry per CDR3 protein. The sample shows some 97,000 distinct CDR3 sequences, roughly 10% of them seen only once. The sample holds a few counts of this clonotype. The receptor comes from a man aged 18-30 years who had mild COVID-19 (a few samples of this study predate the infection). Cell type and time point are not known. V and J are TRBV7-9 and TRBJ1-2; 7 bases line up with TRBD1. Sequenced input: PBMCs or a T cell subset sorted from them (not recorded which). DNA of the CDR3: TGTGCCAGCAGCCAGGGGGTGGCTGACTATGGCTACACCTTC. This gives the protein CASSQGVADYGYTF.